This T cell receptor (beta chain) was recorded in a study of cytomegalovirus exposure and HLA in healthy donors. Background on the study: There were several hundred genotyped donors. Of these, 75% to 85% fell in the genetic ancestry cluster associated with self-reported Caucasian donors.

The PCR used 60 Vbeta and 13 Jbeta primers. Profiled with immunoSEQ multiplex PCR; TCRdb holds only in-frame clones, not every one. This sample yields 160,000 or so clones, of which around 83% are seen a single time; approximately 4% belongs to the top ten. The CDR3 runs 15 residues. The J segment lost 3 bases and the V segment lost 6 bases, leaving 7 bases of the junction unmatched. Looked up from germline, CDR1 is LNHDA and CDR2 is SQIVND (reference sequence). The chain is built from TRBV19 and TRBJ1-4; TRBD1 agrees at 7 bases. The material sequenced was PBMCs. This TCR was recovered from a man in his forties or fifties in good health and CMV-seropositive. In nucleotides, the CDR3 is TGTGCCAGTAGCCCGGACAGGCAGGCTAATGAAAAACTGTTTTTT. Translating it yields CASSPDRQANEKLFF.